Listed below are T cell receptor beta chains from one sample, sequenced in a study of cytomegalovirus exposure and HLA in healthy donors. Assay: immunoSEQ multiplex PCR; the TCRdb copy retains only in-frame clones and omits some. The data hold about 60,000 clones, with approximately 76% observed a single time. The material sequenced was PBMCs. These receptor sequences come from a man aged 45-60 years in good health and CMV-seronegative. CDR3s include the opening cysteine and the closing phenylalanine or tryptophan. D genes are given only for firm matches. Clone size is stated in some rows and not others, as once, few, many or a class when expanded.

d_call	j_call	clone_size	v_call	cdr3_nt	cdr3_aa
.	TRBJ1-5	.	TRBV15	TGTGCCACCAGCAGAGAATGGGGGGACAATCAGCCCCAGCATTTT	CATSREWGDNQPQHF
TRBD1	TRBJ2-1	.	TRBV7-6	TGTGCCAGCAGCCGGGACAGCAACAATGAGCAGTTCTTC	CASSRDSNNEQFF
.	TRBJ2-7	.	TRBV7-2	TGTGCCAGCAGCTTAGTGCAGGTGCCCTTGAAGCAGTACTTC	CASSLVQVPLKQYF
.	TRBJ1-2	.	TRBV5-6	TGTGCCAGCAGCTTGGGGACAGCAATCTATGGCTACACCTTC	CASSLGTAIYGYTF
.	TRBJ2-7	.	TRBV5-4	TGTGCCAGCAGCTTCGGGGACGAGCAGTACTTC	CASSFGDEQYF
.	TRBJ2-2	.	TRBV5-1	TGCGCCAGCAGCTCCCGGGATGGCGGGACCGGGGAGCTGTTTTTT	CASSSRDGGTGELFF
.	TRBJ1-2	.	TRBV5-1	TGCGCCAGCAGCGTCAGGGGCGACTACACCTTC	CASSVRGDYTF
TRBD2	TRBJ2-7	.	TRBV5-1	TGCGCCAGCAACCCTTCCAGGCCGGGGGGTTCCTACGAGCAGTACTTC	CASNPSRPGGSYEQYF
.	TRBJ1-5	.	TRBV21-1	TGTGCCAGCAGCGCAACAGGGATGGACAATCAGCCCCAGCATTTT	CASSATGMDNQPQHF
.	TRBJ2-7	.	TRBV7-9	TGTGCCAGCAGCCCCCCGGGACAAATCTACGAGCAGTACTTC	CASSPPGQIYEQYF
.	TRBJ1-6	.	TRBV30	TGTGCCTGGAGGCGGCGGGGGAGGGTGGATAATTCACCCCTCCACTTT	CAWRRRGRVDNSPLHF
TRBD1	TRBJ2-5	.	TRBV11-1	TGTGCCAGCAGCCCCGGGACAGGGGATTATGAGACCCAGTACTTC	CASSPGTGDYETQYF
.	TRBJ2-3	few	TRBV7-9	TGTGCCAGCAGCTTGTGGACTAGCACAGATACGCAGTATTTT	CASSLWTSTDTQYF
.	TRBJ2-1	.	TRBV6-1	TGTGCCAGCAGTACGACAGCAAATGAGCAGTTCTTC	CASSTTANEQFF
.	TRBJ2-2	.	TRBV10-3	TGTGCCATCAGTGAGTCGAGGGGGTTCTCCACCGGGGAGCTGTTTTTT	CAISESRGFSTGELFF
TRBD2	TRBJ2-5	.	TRBV4-2	TGTGCCAGCAGCCAGGGACTAGCGGGGGTGTTGGAGACCCAGTACTTC	CASSQGLAGVLETQYF
.	TRBJ1-5	.	TRBV25-1	TGTGCCAGCAGTGGATTCGGGAAGGGTCAGCCCCAGCATTTT	CASSGFGKGQPQHF
.	TRBJ1-1	.	TRBV11-2	TGTGCCAGCAGCTTGGGCGTAGGCCCTGAGGGTGAAGCTTTCTTT	CASSLGVGPEGEAFF
TRBD1	TRBJ1-2	.	TRBV5-1	TGCGCCAGCAGTACGGCAGGGGGCAGCTATGGCTACACCTTC	CASSTAGGSYGYTF
TRBD2	TRBJ2-7	once	TRBV2	TGTGCCAGCAGTGAAGCGCCTTGGGGGGGCTCCTACGAGCAGTACTTC	CASSEAPWGGSYEQYF
TRBD2	TRBJ2-7	.	TRBV6-5	TGTGCCAGCAGTTACTTTTTAGCGGGGGCCTCCTACGAGCAGTACTTC	CASSYFLAGASYEQYF
TRBD2	TRBJ2-2	few	TRBV5-1	TGCGCCAGCAGCCCCCAGCTCGGGGGGTCCACCGGGGAGCTGTTTTTT	CASSPQLGGSTGELFF
.	TRBJ1-4	.	TRBV5-1	TGCGCCAGCAGCGCCCTGCAGGGGACTAATGAAAAACTGTTTTTT	CASSALQGTNEKLFF
TRBD1	TRBJ1-2	.	TRBV6-5	TGTGCCAGCAGTTACGGGACAGGGGGCGCGGAGGGCTACACCTTC	CASSYGTGGAEGYTF
TRBD1	TRBJ1-5	.	TRBV6-6	TGTGCCAGCAGTAGGGACAGCCAATCCAATCAGCCCCAGCATTTT	CASSRDSQSNQPQHF
.	TRBJ2-7	once	TRBV7-9	TGTGCCAGCAGCCGAGAGAGAAACTACGAACAGTACTTC	CASSRERNYEQYF
.	TRBJ2-4	.	TRBV28	TGTGCCAGCAGTCCTGCAGGAAACAAAAACATTCAGTACTTC	CASSPAGNKNIQYF
TRBD1	TRBJ1-2	.	TRBV7-3	TGTGCCAGCAGACTTTCGCCAGGGGGCGGGAATGGCTACACCTTC	CASRLSPGGGNGYTF
TRBD1	TRBJ1-2	.	TRBV27	TGTGCCAGCAGTTCGACAGGGCGGGGCTACACCTTC	CASSSTGRGYTF
TRBD1	TRBJ2-7	.	TRBV6-6	TGTGCCAGCGTTCCGGGACAGATAGGCGAGCAGTACTTC	CASVPGQIGEQYF
.	TRBJ1-4	few	TRBV9	TGTGCCAGCAGCGTAGGAACAGTCGGGAGTGAAAAACTGTTTTTT	CASSVGTVGSEKLFF
.	TRBJ2-5	.	TRBV28	TGTGCCAGCAGTTTAATGCGGACAGCCCAAGAGACCCAGTACTTC	CASSLMRTAQETQYF
.	TRBJ1-6	.	TRBV30	TGTGCCTGGAGGGGAGGGGGTTCCTATAATTCACCCCTCCACTTT	CAWRGGGSYNSPLHF
.	TRBJ2-3	.	TRBV5-1	TGCGCCAGCAGCGTGGACTCAACAGATACGCAGTATTTT	CASSVDSTDTQYF
.	TRBJ1-5	.	TRBV19	TGTGCCAGTAGTATCGGACAGAATCAGCCCCAGCATTTT	CASSIGQNQPQHF
.	TRBJ1-3	.	TRBV7-6	TGTGCCAGCAGCTTAAGCCAGGCCTCTGGAAACACCATATATTTT	CASSLSQASGNTIYF
.	TRBJ1-4	once	TRBV5-1	TGCGCCAGCAGCTTGGGGCCGGGGGTCCTTAATGAAAAACTGTTTTTT	CASSLGPGVLNEKLFF
TRBD1	TRBJ1-1	once	TRBV25-1	TGTGCCAGCAGCCCCGGGGACAGCACTGAAGCTTTCTTT	CASSPGDSTEAFF
.	TRBJ2-3	.	TRBV7-9	TGTGCCAGCAGCGCAGGTTCAGATACGCAGTATTTT	CASSAGSDTQYF
TRBD2	TRBJ2-5	once	TRBV6-5	TGTGCCAGCAGTTCCGGGGGGGCAAAGACCCAGTACTTC	CASSSGGAKTQYF
.	TRBJ2-1	.	TRBV21-1	TGTGCCAGCACCGAGCAAAACAATGAGCAGTTCTTC	CASTEQNNEQFF
.	TRBJ2-3	few	TRBV10-3	TGTGCCATCAGTGAGTCTAACAGGGAGCGGGGTCCGGGGGCAGATACGCAGTATTTT	CAISESNRERGPGADTQYF
.	TRBJ2-7	.	TRBV7-9	TGTGCCAGCAGGCTACGGGACGAGCAGTACTTC	CASRLRDEQYF
TRBD2	TRBJ2-5	once	TRBV7-9	TGTGCCAGCAGTCCTAGCGGGGGGGCCCGGGAGACCCAGTACTTC	CASSPSGGARETQYF
.	TRBJ1-1	once	TRBV5-4	TGTGCCAGCAGCTTGCAAGACAGTACAAACACTGAAGCTTTCTTT	CASSLQDSTNTEAFF
.	TRBJ2-4	.	TRBV7-9	TGTGCCAGCAGCCCCTCCAGGGCAAACGAAAACATTCAGTACTTC	CASSPSRANENIQYF
.	TRBJ2-5	.	TRBV5-1	TGCGCCAGCAGCGCGGGACTGAAAAAAGAGACCCAGTACTTC	CASSAGLKKETQYF
.	TRBJ2-7	few	TRBV6-1	TGTGCCAGCAGTGAAGGGCCGATATACTTC	CASSEGPIYF
.	TRBJ2-7	.	TRBV7-8	TGTGCCAGCAGCCTAGGGCCAGGGATAGTCTACGAGCAGTACTTC	CASSLGPGIVYEQYF
.	TRBJ2-2	.	TRBV11-2	TGTGCCAGCATCCCTCACCTAGTGGTGGCAGACACCGGGGAGCTGTTTTTT	CASIPHLVVADTGELFF
TRBD1	TRBJ2-4	.	TRBV9	TGTGCCAGCAGCGGAGGACAGGAAAGAGCCAAAAACATTCAGTACTTC	CASSGGQERAKNIQYF
TRBD1	TRBJ1-2	.	TRBV2	TGTGCCAGCAGTGAAGACACGCCGGGACAGGGTCTTGGCTACACCTTC	CASSEDTPGQGLGYTF
TRBD1	TRBJ2-1	.	TRBV7-9	TGTGCCAGCAGCTCGACAGGGACACACAATGAGCAGTTCTTC	CASSSTGTHNEQFF
TRBD1	TRBJ1-5	once	TRBV10-3	TGTGCCGCAGGGGGGCGCAATCAGCCCCAGCATTTT	CAAGGRNQPQHF
.	TRBJ2-5	.	TRBV9	TGTGCCAGCAGCCCGGGGGGCCCAGAGACCCAGTACTTC	CASSPGGPETQYF
.	TRBJ1-1	.	TRBV13	TGTGCCAGCAGCTTAGGCATCAACACTGAAGCTTTCTTT	CASSLGINTEAFF
TRBD1	TRBJ1-1	.	TRBV18	TGTGCCAGCTCACCAAGACAGGGGAACACTGAAGCTTTCTTT	CASSPRQGNTEAFF
TRBD1	TRBJ1-5	once	TRBV27	TGTGCCAGCAGTTCGACAGGGACTTATAGCAATCAGCCCCAGCATTTT	CASSSTGTYSNQPQHF
.	TRBJ2-2	.	TRBV27	TGTGCCAGCAGTTTGTCTGGAGGGTGGACCGGGGAGCTGTTTTTT	CASSLSGGWTGELFF
.	TRBJ1-1	.	TRBV19	TGTGCCAGTAGTATAGATGGTAGGGGCACTGAAGCTTTCTTT	CASSIDGRGTEAFF